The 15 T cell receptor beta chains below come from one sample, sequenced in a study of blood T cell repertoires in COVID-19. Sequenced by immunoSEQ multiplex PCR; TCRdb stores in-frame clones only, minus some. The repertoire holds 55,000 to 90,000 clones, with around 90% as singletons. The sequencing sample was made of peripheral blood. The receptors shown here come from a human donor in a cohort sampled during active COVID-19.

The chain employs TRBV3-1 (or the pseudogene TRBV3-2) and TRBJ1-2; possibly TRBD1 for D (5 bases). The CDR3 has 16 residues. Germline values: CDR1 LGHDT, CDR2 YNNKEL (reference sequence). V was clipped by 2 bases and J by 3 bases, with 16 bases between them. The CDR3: CASSQLRGTTHYGYTF. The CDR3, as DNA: TGTGCCAGCAGCCAATTGCGGGGGACTACCCACTATGGCTACACCTTC.

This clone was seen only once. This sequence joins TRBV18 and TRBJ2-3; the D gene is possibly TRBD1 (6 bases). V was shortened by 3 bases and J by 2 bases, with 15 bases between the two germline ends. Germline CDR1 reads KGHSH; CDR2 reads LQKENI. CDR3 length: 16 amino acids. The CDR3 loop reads CASSPTGQSLTDTQYF. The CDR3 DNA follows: TGTGCCAGCTCACCGACAGGACAGTCCCTCACAGATACGCAGTATTTT.

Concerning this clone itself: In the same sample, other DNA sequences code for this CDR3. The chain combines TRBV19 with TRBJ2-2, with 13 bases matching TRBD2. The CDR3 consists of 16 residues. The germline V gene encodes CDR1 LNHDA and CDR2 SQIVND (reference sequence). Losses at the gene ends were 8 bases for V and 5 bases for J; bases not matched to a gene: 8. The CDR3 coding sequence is TGTGCCAGTTCTCTCCGGACTAGCGGGGGTACCGGGGAGCTGTTTTTT. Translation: CASSLRTSGGTGELFF.

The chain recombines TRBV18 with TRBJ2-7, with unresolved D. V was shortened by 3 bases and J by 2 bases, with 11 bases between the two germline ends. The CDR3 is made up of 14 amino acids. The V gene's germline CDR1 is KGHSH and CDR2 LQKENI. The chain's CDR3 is CASSPSRFAYEQYF. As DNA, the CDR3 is TGTGCCAGCTCACCCTCCCGGTTCGCCTACGAGCAGTACTTC.

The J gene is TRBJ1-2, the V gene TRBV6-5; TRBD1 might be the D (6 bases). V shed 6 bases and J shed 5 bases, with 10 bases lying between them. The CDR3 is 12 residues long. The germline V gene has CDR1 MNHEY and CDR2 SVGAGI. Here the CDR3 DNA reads TGTGCCAGCAGCAACAGGGAATATGGCTACACCTTC. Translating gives CASSNREYGYTF.

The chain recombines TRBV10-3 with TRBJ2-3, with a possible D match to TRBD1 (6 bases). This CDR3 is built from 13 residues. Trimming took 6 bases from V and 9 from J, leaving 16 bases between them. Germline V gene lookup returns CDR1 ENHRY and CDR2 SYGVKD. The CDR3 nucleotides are TGTGCCATCAGGCAAGACGGACAGCCCACGCAGTATTTT. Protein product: CAIRQDGQPTQYF.

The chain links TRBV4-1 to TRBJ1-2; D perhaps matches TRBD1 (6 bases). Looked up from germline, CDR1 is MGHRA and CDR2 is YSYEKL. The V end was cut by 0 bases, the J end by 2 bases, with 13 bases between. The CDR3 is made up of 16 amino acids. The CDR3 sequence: CASSQDQDSLNYGYTF. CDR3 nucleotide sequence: TGCGCCAGCAGCCAAGACCAGGACAGCTTAAACTATGGCTACACCTTC.

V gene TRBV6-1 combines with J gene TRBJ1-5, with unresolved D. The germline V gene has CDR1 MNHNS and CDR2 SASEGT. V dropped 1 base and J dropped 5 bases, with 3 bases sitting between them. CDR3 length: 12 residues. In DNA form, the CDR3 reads TGTGCCAGCAGTGAAGTAGATCAGCCCCAGCATTTT. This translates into CASSEVDQPQHF.

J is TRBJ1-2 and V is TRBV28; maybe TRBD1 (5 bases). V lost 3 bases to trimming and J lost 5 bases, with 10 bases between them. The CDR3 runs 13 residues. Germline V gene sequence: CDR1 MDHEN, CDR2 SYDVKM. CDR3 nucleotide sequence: TGTGCCAGCAGTTTCGGGGGAAATTATGGCTACACCTTC. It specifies CASSFGGNYGYTF.

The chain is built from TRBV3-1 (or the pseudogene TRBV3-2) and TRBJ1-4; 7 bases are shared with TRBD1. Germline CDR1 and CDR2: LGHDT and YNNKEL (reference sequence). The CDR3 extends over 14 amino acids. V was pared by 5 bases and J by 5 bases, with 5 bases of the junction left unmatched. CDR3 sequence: CASSYGTANEKLFF. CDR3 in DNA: TGTGCCAGCAGCTACGGGACAGCAAATGAAAAACTGTTTTTT.

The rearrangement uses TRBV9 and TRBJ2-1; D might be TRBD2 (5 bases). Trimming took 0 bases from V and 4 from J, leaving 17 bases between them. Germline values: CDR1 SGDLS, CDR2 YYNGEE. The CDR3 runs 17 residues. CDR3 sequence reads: CASSVAPTSIQYNEQFF. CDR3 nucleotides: TGTGCCAGCAGCGTAGCTCCCACTAGTATTCAGTACAATGAGCAGTTCTTC.

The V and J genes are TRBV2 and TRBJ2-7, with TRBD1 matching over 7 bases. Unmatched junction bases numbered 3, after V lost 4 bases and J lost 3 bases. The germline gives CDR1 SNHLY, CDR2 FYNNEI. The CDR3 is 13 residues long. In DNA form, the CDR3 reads TGTGCCAGCAGTGTGAACAGGGGCTACGAGCAGTACGTC. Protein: CASSVNRGYEQYV.

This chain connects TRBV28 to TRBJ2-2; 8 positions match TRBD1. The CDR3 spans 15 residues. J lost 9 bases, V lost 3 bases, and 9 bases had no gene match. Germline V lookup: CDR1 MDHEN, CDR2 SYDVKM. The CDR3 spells CASSLAAGGRRELFF. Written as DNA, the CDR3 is TGTGCCAGCAGTTTGGCGGCAGGGGGCAGGCGGGAGCTGTTTTTT.

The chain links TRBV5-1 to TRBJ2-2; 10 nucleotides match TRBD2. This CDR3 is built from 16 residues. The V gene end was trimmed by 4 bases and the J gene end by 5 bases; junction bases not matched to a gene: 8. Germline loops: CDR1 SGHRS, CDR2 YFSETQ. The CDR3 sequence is CASSPLASGGTGELFF. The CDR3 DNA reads TGCGCCAGCAGCCCCTTGGCTAGCGGGGGTACCGGGGAGCTGTTTTTT.

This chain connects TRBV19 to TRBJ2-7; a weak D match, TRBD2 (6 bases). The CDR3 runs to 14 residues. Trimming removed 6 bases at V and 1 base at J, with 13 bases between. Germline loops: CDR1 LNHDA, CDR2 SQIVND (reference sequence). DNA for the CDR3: TGTGCCAGTAGAATGGAGGGAGGTTCCTACGAGCAGTACTTC. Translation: CASRMEGGSYEQYF.